This T cell receptor (beta chain) was identified in a study of blood T cell repertoires in COVID-19. Membership in each cohort depended on participant-reported clinical history. Recovery meant two consecutive negative NP/OP PCR tests, professional clearance, or resolved symptoms. Trimming cost V 0 bases and J 4 bases, with 8 bases left between them. CDR3 length: 13 amino acids. Germline V CDR1 and CDR2: SGHNT, YYREEE (reference sequence). Methods used by the authors: Counts of nucleated cells, estimated from reference gene primer amplification, were obtained. TCRdb keeps only in-frame clones here, not all; method: immunoSEQ multiplex PCR. V and J calls and clone size are given by that table; D and trimming were obtained from the DNA. Among roughly 250,000 clones, around nine tenths were seen once, and the ten largest hold under 2.5%. This clone was detected once.

The receptor was derived from a woman under 30 who had recovered from COVID-19. The chain has TRBV5-4 and TRBJ2-7, with unresolved D. Sequencing input: PBMCs or T cells enriched from blood (not recorded which). CDR3 region: CASSLDGEYEQYF. The CDR3 region has the DNA TGTGCCAGCAGCTTGGACGGAGAGTACGAGCAGTACTTC.